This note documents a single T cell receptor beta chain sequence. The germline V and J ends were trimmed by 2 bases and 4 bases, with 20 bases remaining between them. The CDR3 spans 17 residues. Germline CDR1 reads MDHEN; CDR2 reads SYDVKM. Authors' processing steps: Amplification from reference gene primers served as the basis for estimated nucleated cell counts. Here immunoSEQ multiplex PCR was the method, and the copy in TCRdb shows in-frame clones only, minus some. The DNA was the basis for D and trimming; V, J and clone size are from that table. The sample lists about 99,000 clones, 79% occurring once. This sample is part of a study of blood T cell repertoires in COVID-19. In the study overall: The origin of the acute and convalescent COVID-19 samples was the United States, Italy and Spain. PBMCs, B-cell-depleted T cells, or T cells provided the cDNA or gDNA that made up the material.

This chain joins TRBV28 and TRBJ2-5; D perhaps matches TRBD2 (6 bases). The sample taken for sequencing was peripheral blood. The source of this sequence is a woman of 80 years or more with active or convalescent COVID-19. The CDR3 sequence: CASSLRRGISARETQYF. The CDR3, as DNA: TGTGCCAGCAGTTTAAGGAGGGGCATTTCCGCCCGAGAGACCCAGTACTTC.